Each of the 10 T cell receptor beta chains below was sequenced from the same sample in a study of cytomegalovirus exposure and HLA in healthy donors. PCR primers comprised 60 Vbeta and 13 Jbeta primers. Clones were read by immunoSEQ multiplex PCR, and TCRdb kept only the in-frame ones, dropping some. This sample yields 150,000 to 250,000 clones, of which almost 85% are seen a single time; approximately 2.2% belongs to the top ten. The material sequenced was PBMCs. Receptors were obtained from a woman between 50 and 59 years old in good health and CMV-seronegative.

V gene TRBV5-1 combines with J gene TRBJ2-1, with D tentatively TRBD1 (6 bases). CDR3 length: 13 amino acids. The ends were cut back, 4 bases at V and 3 bases at J, with 8 bases in the middle. Germline CDR1 and CDR2: SGHRS and YFSETQ. In DNA, the CDR3 is TGCGCCAGCAGCGCGGACAGCTACAATGAGCAGTTCTTC. This gives the protein CASSADSYNEQFF.

V usage is TRBV5-1 and J usage is TRBJ1-1; TRBD1 agrees at 7 bases. The CDR3 consists of 15 residues. Losses at the gene ends were 2 bases for V and 1 base for J; bases not matched to a gene: 5. The germline gives CDR1 SGHRS, CDR2 YFSETQ. The CDR3 loop is CASSFSWTGNTEAFF. The CDR3 coding sequence is TGCGCCAGCAGCTTTTCCTGGACAGGGAACACTGAAGCTTTCTTT.

As regards this clone: Compared with germline, one end of the junction differs, possibly owing to a read error. Distinct nucleotide sequences in the sample also encode this CDR3. The V gene is TRBV7-9, the J gene TRBJ1-5, with D tentatively TRBD1 (5 bases). The V gene's germline CDR1 is SEHNR and CDR2 FQNEAQ (reference sequence). CDR3 size: 15 residues. CDR3 bases: TGTGCCAGCAGCGTCGGCAGGGAAGGCAATCAGCCCCAACATTTT. It codes for CASSVGREGNQPQHF.

V gene TRBV18 combines with J gene TRBJ1-5, with 10 bases lining up with TRBD1. CDR3 size: 15 residues. Germline CDR1 reads KGHSH; CDR2 reads LQKENI. Germline trimming cut 3 bases from V and 5 bases from J; bases unmatched to any gene: 4. The CDR3 sequence is CASSPRTGGDQPQHF. The CDR3 DNA follows: TGTGCCAGCTCACCGCGGACAGGGGGTGATCAGCCCCAGCATTTT.

This clone showed up just a few times. The chain recombines TRBV27 with TRBJ2-7; 11 bases map to TRBD2. V gave up 6 bases and J gave up 2 bases; unmatched junction bases: 6. CDR3 length equals 15 residues. Germline CDR1 reads MNHEY; CDR2 reads SMNVEV (reference sequence). For the CDR3, the DNA is TGTGCCAGCAGCCGCCGACTAGCGGGGCCCTACGAGCAGTACTTC. It specifies CASSRRLAGPYEQYF.

This chain links TRBV5-1 with TRBJ2-7, with 11 positions matching TRBD1. This CDR3 comprises 14 residues. With V trimmed by 4 bases and J by 2 bases, 2 bases remained unmatched. In germline, CDR1 is SGHRS, CDR2 YFSETQ. The CDR3 DNA is TGCGCCAGCAGCACGGGACAGGGGGCCTACGAGCAGTACTTC. Translated: CASSTGQGAYEQYF.

The chain recombines TRBV28 with TRBJ2-3; 11 bases fit TRBD2. Germline assignment: CDR1 MDHEN and CDR2 SYDVKM. Germline trimming cut 1 base from V and 0 bases from J; bases unmatched to any gene: 9. The CDR3 totals 19 residues. CDR3 nucleotides: TGTGCCAGCAGTTTATCCCGGCCTTGGACTAGCGGGAGCACAGATACGCAGTATTTT. Translated, it gives CASSLSRPWTSGSTDTQYF. The complete variable domain, with remaining parts taken from reference TRBV28 and TRBJ2-3, reads DVKVTQSSRYLVKRTGEKVFLECVQDMDHENMFWYRQDPGLGLRLIYFSYDVKMKEKGDIPEGYSVSREKKERFSLILESASTNQTSMYLCASSLSRPWTSGSTDTQYFGPGTRLTVL.

The chain links TRBV7-3 to TRBJ2-1; possible D gene TRBD2, 6 bases. Germline assignment: CDR1 SGHTA and CDR2 FQGTGA. V lost 1 base, J lost 6 bases, and 19 bases lay in between. There are 17 residues in the CDR3. The CDR3 DNA is TGTGCCAGCAGCTTAAGGGCGGGCGGGATCGGTCTCAATGAGCAGTTCTTC. It codes for CASSLRAGGIGLNEQFF. The full variable domain, rest sourced from reference TRBV7-3 and TRBJ2-1, is GAGVSQTPSNKVTEKGKYVELRCDPISGHTALYWYRQSLGQGPEFLIYFQGTGAADDSGLPNDRFFAVRPEGSVSTLKIQRTERGDSAVYLCASSLRAGGIGLNEQFFGPGTRLTVL.

This sequence joins TRBV6-6 and TRBJ1-2; D remains ambiguous. Trimming took 7 bases from V and 0 from J, leaving 9 bases between them. Germline lookup yields CDR1 MNHNY and CDR2 SVGAGI (reference sequence). This CDR3 comprises 13 residues. For the CDR3, the DNA is TGTGCCAGCACTTATTCTCCTAACTATGGCTACACCTTC. Translation: CASTYSPNYGYTF.

The rearrangement joins TRBV2 to TRBJ2-2; unclear D gene. Germline lookup yields CDR1 SNHLY and CDR2 FYNNEI. The CDR3 is made up of 14 amino acids. V was clipped by 6 bases and J by 2 bases, with 10 bases between them. CDR3 protein: CASSPVRNTGELFF. DNA for the CDR3: TGTGCCAGCAGCCCGGTACGAAACACCGGGGAGCTGTTTTTT.